The sequence of this T cell receptor (beta chain) was determined in a study of cytomegalovirus exposure and HLA in healthy donors. This PCR relied on a set of 60 Vbeta primers and 13 Jbeta primers. Original processing methods: Later, tens of millions of unique TCR beta chains were counted in an analysis, and approximately 10 million of them were shared. Using immunoSEQ multiplex PCR, the repertoire was profiled, and TCRdb retains in-frame clones only, with some absent. Clone size and the V and J calls come from that table; the DNA yielded D and trimming. The data show about 150,000 clones, with 74% seen just once and 2% to 2.5% held by the top ten. Trimming cost V 5 bases and J 5 bases; bases outside gene matches: 6. Germline V gives CDR1 SGHDT, CDR2 YYEEEE. The CDR3 contains 14 residues. General study points: The authors confirmed in vitro that a few CMV-associated chains were specific for CMV antigens. A missense variant in DCLRE1C was later tied to TCR beta V- and J-gene trimming.

Of note for this clone: What it binds is unknown.

The specimen sequenced was PBMCs. The chain combines TRBV5-6 with TRBJ2-7; 11 nucleotides align to TRBD1. The TCR originated in a young man in good health and CMV-seronegative. The CDR3 sequence is CASRRTGGLDEQYF. In nucleotides, the CDR3 is TGTGCCAGCAGAAGGACAGGGGGCTTGGACGAGCAGTACTTC.